This TCR beta chain derives from a study of T-cell reconstitution after alpha-beta-depleted transplantation in children. For TCRbeta, the library was prepared with unique molecular identifiers. MiXCR was run by TCRdb on the PCR reads, yielding one entry per CDR3 protein. The repertoire includes around 380,000 distinct CDR3 sequences, 11% of them detected once, and about 5% sits in the top ten. The germline CDR1 and CDR2 sequences are SGHRS and YFSETQ. V lost 3 bases, J lost 3 bases, and 16 bases lay in between. This CDR3 is 15 amino acids long. The rearrangement links TRBV5-1 to TRBJ2-7; D unresolved. The sequence derives from a human donor who donated a stem cell graft to a child with acute myeloid leukemia. The sample in question was PBMCs from the stem cell graft donor, obtained from the stem cell graft. The CDR3 DNA reads as TGCGCCAGCAGCTCCGGGCGCTTTCTGGACTACGAGCAGTACGTC. Amino acid sequence: CASSSGRFLDYEQYV.